The clone carrying this T cell receptor beta chain has at least ten counts. These data originate in a study of low-dose radiotherapy and immunotherapy resistance in tumors. First-strand cDNA used TRAV- and TRBV-specific primers, covering alpha and beta chains. A constant-region primer paired with the V-primer adapter amplified TCRs over approximately 20 PCR cycles. TCRdb re-called the reads through MiXCR, storing one row per CDR3 protein. The top ten clones hold over 4.5% of a sample with fewer than 90,000 distinct CDR3 sequences, approximately 19% of them seen once. Time point here: before trial treatment. This CDR3 is 14 amino acids long. V trimming: 4 bases; J trimming: 5 bases; junction bases outside the gene matches: 6. In germline, CDR1 is SGHKS, CDR2 YYEKEE (reference sequence).

The rearrangement joins TRBV5-5 to TRBJ1-1; TRBD1 matches 9 bases. This receptor was identified in a male donor with prostate cancer. The specimen was PBMCs, collected before treatment. CDR3 sequence reads: CASSDRDRVTEAFF. The CDR3 nucleotides are TGTGCCAGCAGCGACCGGGACAGGGTTACTGAAGCTTTCTTT.